This TCR beta chain was retrieved from a study of blood T cell repertoires in COVID-19. On the study more broadly: The cDNA or gDNA used as material had been derived from T cells, B-cell-depleted T cells, or PBMCs.

In the original processing: Using reference gene primer amplification, nucleated cell counts were estimated. The protocol was immunoSEQ multiplex PCR, while the TCRdb copy is restricted to in-frame clones and leaves out a portion. D and trimming were read from the DNA, whereas the V and J calls and clone size are those reported in that table. Among roughly 250,000 clones listed, around four fifths were seen once. The source of this sequence is a woman aged 55 to 70 with active or convalescent COVID-19. What was sequenced was peripheral blood.

The CDR3 nucleotides are TGTGCCATCAGTGCCGAAGACAGGGGGCGTTTCGAGCAGTACTTC. Residues: CAISAEDRGRFEQYF. V and J are TRBV10-3 and TRBJ2-7, with 10 bases that match TRBD1. Germline-derived CDR1 and CDR2 are ENHRY and SYGVKD. With V trimmed by 4 bases and J by 6 bases, 9 bases remained unmatched. The CDR3 has 15 amino acids.